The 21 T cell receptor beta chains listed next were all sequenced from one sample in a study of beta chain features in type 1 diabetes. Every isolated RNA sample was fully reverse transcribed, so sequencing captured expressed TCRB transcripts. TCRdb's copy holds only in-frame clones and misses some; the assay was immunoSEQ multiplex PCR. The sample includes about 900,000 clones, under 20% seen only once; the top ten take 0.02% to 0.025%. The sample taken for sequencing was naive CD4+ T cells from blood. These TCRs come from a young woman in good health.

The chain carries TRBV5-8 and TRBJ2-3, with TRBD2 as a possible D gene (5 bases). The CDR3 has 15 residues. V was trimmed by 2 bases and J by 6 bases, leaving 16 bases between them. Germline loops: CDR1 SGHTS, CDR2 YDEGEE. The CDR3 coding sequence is TGTGCCAGCAGCTTCCGAGGGATGGGTAGTGATACGCAGTATTTT. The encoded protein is CASSFRGMGSDTQYF. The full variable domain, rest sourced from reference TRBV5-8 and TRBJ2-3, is EAGVTQSPTHLIKTRGQQATLRCSPISGHTSVYWYQQALGLGLQFLLWYDEGEERNRGNFPPRFSGRQFPNYSSELNVNALELEDSALYLCASSFRGMGSDTQYFGPGTRLTVL.

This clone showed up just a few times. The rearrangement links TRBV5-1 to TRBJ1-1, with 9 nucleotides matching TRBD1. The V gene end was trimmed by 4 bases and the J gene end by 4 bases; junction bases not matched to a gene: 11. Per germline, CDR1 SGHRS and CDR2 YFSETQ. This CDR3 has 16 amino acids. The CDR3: CASSPGTGFEGTEAFF. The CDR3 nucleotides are TGCGCCAGCAGCCCCGGGACAGGGTTTGAGGGCACTGAAGCTTTCTTT. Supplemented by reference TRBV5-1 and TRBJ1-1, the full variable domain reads KAGVTQTPRYLIKTRGQQVTLSCSPISGHRSVSWYQQTPGQGLQFLFEYFSETQRNKGNFPGRFSGRQFSNSRSEMNVSTLELGDSALYLCASSPGTGFEGTEAFFGQGTRLTVV.

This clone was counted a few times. The CDR3 nucleotides are TGTGCCAGCAGAACCACTACCTACGAGCAGTACTTC. Protein: CASRTTTYEQYF. V and J are TRBV6-5 and TRBJ2-7, with D unclear. V dropped 6 bases and J dropped 2 bases, with 8 bases sitting between them. CDR3 length equals 12 residues. Germline CDR1 is MNHEY and CDR2 is SVGAGI.

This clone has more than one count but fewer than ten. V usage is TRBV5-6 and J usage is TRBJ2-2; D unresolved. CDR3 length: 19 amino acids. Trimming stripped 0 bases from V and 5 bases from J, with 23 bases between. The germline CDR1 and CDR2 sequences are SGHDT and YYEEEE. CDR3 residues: CASSLGGMAGTVETGELFF. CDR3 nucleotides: TGTGCCAGCAGCTTGGGTGGTATGGCTGGAACGGTGGAAACCGGGGAGCTGTTTTTT.

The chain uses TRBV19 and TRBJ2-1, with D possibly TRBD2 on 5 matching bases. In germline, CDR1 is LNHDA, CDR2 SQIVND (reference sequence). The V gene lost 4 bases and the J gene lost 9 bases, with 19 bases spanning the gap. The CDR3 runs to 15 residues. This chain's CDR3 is CASSRMRATNSEQFF. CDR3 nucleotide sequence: TGTGCCAGTAGTAGGATGAGGGCGACTAACAGTGAGCAGTTCTTC.

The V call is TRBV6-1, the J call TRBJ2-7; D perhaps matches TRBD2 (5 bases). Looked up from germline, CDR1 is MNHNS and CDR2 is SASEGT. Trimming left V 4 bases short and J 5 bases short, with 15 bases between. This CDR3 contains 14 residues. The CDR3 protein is CASSATMHVHEQYF. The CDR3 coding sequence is TGTGCCAGCAGTGCGACTATGCACGTCCACGAGCAGTACTTC.

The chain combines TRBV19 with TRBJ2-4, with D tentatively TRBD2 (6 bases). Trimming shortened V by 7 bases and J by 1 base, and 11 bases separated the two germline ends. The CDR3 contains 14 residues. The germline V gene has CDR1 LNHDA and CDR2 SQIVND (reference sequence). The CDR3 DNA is TGTGCCAGTACTCCTCGGGAGGCCAAAAACATTCAGTACTTC. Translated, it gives CASTPREAKNIQYF.

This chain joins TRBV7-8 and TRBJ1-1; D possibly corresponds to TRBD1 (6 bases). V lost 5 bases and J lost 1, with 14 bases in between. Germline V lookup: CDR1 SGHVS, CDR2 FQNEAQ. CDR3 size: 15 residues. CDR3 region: CASSARLTGNTEAFF. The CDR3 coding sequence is TGTGCCAGCAGCGCTAGACTGACAGGGAACACTGAAGCTTTCTTT.

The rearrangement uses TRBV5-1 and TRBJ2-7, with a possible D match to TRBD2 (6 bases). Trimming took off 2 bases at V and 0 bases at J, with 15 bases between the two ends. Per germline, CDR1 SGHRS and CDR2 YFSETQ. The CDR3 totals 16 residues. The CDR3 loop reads CASSFLERTISYEQYF. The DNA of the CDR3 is TGCGCCAGCAGCTTCTTGGAAAGGACTATCTCCTACGAGCAGTACTTC.

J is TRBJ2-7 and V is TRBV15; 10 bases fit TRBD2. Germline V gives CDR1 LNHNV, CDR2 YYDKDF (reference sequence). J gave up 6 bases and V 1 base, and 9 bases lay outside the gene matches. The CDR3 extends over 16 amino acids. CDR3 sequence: CATSRGVAGGIREQYF. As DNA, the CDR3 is TGTGCCACCAGCAGAGGAGTAGCGGGAGGTATTCGCGAGCAGTACTTC.

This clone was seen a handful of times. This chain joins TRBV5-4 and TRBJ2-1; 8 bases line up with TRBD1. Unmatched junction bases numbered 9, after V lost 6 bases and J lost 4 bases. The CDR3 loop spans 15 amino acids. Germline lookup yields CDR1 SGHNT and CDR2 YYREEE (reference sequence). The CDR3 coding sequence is TGTGCCAGCAAGCCGGGACAGGTCGCTTACAATGAGCAGTTCTTC. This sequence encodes CASKPGQVAYNEQFF. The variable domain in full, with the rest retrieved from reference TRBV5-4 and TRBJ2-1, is ETGVTQSPTHLIKTRGQQVTLRCSSQSGHNTVSWYQQALGQGPQFIFQYYREEENGRGNFPPRFSGLQFPNYSSELNVNALELDDSALYLCASKPGQVAYNEQFFGPGTRLTVL.

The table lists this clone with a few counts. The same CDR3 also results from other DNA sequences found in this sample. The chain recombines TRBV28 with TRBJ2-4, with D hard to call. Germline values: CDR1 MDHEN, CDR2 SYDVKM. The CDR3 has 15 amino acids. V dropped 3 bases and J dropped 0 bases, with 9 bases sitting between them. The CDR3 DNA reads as TGTGCCAGCAGTTTGGGTGGCCTAGCCAAAAACATTCAGTACTTC. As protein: CASSLGGLAKNIQYF.

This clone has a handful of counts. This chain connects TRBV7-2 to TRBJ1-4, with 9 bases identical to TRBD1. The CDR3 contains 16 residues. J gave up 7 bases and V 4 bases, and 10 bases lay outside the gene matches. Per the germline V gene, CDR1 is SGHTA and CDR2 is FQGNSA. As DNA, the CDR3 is TGTGCCAGCAGCTCCCATTCCGGGACAGGGCGTGAAAAACTGTTTTTT. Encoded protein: CASSSHSGTGREKLFF.

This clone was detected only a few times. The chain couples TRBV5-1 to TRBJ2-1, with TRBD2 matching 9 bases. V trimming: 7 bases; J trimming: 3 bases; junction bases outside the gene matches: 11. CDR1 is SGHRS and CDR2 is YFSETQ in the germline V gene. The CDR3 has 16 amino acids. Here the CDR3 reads CASARRREGRYNEQFF. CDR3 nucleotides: TGCGCCAGCGCCCGGCGGCGGGAGGGCCGCTACAATGAGCAGTTCTTC. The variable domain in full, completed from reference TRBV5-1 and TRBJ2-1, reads KAGVTQTPRYLIKTRGQQVTLSCSPISGHRSVSWYQQTPGQGLQFLFEYFSETQRNKGNFPGRFSGRQFSNSRSEMNVSTLELGDSALYLCASARRREGRYNEQFFGPGTRLTVL.

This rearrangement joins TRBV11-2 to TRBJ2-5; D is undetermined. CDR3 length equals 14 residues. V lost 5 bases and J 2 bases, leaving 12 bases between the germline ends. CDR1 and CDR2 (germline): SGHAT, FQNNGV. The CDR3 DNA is TGTGCCAGCAGCGAACAGTACACTCAAGAGACCCAGTACTTC. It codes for CASSEQYTQETQYF.

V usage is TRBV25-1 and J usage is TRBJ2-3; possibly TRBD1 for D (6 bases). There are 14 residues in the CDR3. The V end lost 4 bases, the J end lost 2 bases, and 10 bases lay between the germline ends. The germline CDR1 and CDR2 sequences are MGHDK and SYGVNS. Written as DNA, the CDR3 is TGTGCCAGCAGTGCAGGGACATCCACAGATACGCAGTATTTT. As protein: CASSAGTSTDTQYF.

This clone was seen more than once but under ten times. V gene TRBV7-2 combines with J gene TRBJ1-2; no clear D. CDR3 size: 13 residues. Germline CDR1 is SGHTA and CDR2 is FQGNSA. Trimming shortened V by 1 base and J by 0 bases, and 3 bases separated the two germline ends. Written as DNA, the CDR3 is TGTGCCAGCAGCTTAGTGGCTAACTATGGCTACACCTTC. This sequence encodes CASSLVANYGYTF.

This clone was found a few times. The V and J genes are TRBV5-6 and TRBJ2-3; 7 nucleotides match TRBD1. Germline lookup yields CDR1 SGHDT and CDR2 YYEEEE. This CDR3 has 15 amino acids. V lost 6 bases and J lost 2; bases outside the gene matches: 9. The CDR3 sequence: CASTPTGANTDTQYF. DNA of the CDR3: TGTGCCAGCACACCAACAGGGGCGAACACAGATACGCAGTATTTT.

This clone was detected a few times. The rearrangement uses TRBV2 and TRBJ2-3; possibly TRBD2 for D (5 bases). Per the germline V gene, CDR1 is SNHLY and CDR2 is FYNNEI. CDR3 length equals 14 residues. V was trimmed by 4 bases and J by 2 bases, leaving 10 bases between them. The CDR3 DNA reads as TGTGCCAGCAGTGGGCTAGCCAACACAGATACGCAGTATTTT. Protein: CASSGLANTDTQYF.

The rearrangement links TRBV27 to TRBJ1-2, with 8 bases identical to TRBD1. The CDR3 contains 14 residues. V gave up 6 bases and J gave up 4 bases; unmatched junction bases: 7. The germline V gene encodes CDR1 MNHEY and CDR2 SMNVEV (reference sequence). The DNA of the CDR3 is TGTGCCAGCAGACCAAGGACAGGGCTCTATGGCTACACCTTC. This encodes CASRPRTGLYGYTF.

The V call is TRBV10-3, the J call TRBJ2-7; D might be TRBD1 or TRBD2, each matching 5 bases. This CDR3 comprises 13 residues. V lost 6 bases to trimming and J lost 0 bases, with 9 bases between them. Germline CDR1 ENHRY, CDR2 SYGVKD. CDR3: CAIRSGSSYEQYF. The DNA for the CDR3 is TGTGCCATCAGATCAGGGAGCTCCTACGAGCAGTACTTC.